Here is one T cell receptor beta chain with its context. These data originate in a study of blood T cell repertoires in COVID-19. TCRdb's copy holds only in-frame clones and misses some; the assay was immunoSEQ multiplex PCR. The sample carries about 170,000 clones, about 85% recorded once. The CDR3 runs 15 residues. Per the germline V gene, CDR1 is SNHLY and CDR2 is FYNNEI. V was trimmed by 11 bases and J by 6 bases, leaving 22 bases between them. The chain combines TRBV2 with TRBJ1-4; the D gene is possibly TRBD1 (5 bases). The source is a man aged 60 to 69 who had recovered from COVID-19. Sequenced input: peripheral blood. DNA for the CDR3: TGTGCCCAAAGGACGGTTGCAGGGTTGCATGAAAAACTGTTTTTT. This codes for CAQRTVAGLHEKLFF.